The source of this T cell receptor (beta chain) is a study of cytotoxic CD8 clonotypes in ibrutinib-treated CLL. Notes on the study in general: While tracking circulating CD8+ T-cell counts, baseline clonality exceeded that of age-matched healthy donors.

This clone occurred many times. The antigen is not known. Data came from immunoSEQ multiplex PCR; TCRdb stores just in-frame clones and leaves some out. Here the sample spans 45,000 to 70,000 clones, around 60% being singletons. This CDR3 region has 14 residues. Germline V gene lookup returns CDR1 MNHNS and CDR2 SASEGT. V shed 8 bases and J shed 2 bases, with 15 bases lying between them. The input for sequencing was PBMCs, taken after 24 months of ibrutinib treatment. The clonotype comes from a human donor with chronic lymphocytic leukemia. The chain is built from TRBV6-1 and TRBJ2-5; weak D call: TRBD2 (5 bases). The CDR3 sequence is CASGSLASQETQYF. Written as DNA, the CDR3 is TGTGCCAGCGGATCGCTAGCATCTCAAGAGACCCAGTACTTC.